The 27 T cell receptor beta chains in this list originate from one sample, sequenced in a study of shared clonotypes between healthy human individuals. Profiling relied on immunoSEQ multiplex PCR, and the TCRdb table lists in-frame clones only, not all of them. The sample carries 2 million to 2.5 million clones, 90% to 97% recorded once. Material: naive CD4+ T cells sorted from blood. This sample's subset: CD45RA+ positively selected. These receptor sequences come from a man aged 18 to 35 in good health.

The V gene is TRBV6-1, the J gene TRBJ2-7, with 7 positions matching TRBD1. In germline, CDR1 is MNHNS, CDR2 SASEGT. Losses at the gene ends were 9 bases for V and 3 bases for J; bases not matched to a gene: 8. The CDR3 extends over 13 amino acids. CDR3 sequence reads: CASIRTGFYEQYF. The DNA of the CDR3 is TGTGCCAGTATAAGGACAGGTTTCTACGAGCAGTACTTC.

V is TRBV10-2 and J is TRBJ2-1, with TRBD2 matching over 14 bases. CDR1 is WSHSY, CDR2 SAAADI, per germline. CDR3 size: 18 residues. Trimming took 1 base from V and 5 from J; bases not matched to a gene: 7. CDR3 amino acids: CASSEWGLAGVGDNEQFF. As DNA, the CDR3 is TGCGCCAGCAGTGAGTGGGGACTAGCGGGAGTGGGTGACAATGAGCAGTTCTTC.

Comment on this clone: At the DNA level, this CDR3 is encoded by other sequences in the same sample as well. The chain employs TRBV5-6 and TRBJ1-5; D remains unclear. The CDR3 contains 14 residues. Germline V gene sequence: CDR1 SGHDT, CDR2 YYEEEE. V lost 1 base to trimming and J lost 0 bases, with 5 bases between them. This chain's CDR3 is CASSLRGSNQPQHF. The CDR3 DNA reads TGTGCCAGCAGCTTGCGGGGTAGCAATCAGCCCCAGCATTTT.

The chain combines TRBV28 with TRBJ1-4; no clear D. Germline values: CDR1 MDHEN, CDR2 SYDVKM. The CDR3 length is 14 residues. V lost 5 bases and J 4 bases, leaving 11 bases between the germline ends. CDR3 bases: TGTGCCAGCAGTCCACCCTCGGGTAATGAAAAACTGTTTTTT. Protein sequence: CASSPPSGNEKLFF. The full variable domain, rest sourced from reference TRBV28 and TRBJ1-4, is DVKVTQSSRYLVKRTGEKVFLECVQDMDHENMFWYRQDPGLGLRLIYFSYDVKMKEKGDIPEGYSVSREKKERFSLILESASTNQTSMYLCASSPPSGNEKLFFGSGTQLSVL.

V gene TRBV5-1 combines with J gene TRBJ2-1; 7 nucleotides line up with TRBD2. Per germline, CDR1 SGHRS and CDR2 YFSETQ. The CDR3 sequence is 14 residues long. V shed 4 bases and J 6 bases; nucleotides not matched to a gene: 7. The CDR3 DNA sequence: TGCGCCAGCAGCCTCGGACTAGTCCCCAATGAGCAGTTCTTC. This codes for CASSLGLVPNEQFF.

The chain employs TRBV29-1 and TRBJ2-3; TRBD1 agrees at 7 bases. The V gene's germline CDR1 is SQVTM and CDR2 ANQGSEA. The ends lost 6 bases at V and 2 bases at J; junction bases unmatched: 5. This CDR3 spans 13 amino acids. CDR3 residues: CSVKGTVTDTQYF. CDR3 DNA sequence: TGCAGCGTCAAAGGGACAGTCACAGATACGCAGTATTTT.

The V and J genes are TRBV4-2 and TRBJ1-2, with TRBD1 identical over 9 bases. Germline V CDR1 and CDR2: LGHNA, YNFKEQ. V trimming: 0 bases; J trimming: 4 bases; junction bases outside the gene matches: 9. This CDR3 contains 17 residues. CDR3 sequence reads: CASSQDSGQGSRYGYTF. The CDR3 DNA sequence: TGTGCCAGCAGCCAAGACTCGGGACAGGGAAGTCGCTATGGCTACACCTTC.

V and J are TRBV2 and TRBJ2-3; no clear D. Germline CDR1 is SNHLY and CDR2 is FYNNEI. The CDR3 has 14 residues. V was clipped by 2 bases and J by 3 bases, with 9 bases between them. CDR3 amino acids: CASSESKGTDTQYF. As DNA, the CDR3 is TGTGCCAGCAGTGAAAGTAAAGGGACAGATACGCAGTATTTT.

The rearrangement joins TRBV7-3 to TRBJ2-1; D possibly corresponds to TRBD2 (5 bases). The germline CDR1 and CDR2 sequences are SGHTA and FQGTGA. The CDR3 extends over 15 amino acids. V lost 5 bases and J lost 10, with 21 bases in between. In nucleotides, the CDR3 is TGTGCCAGCAGCCTAGGAGGTGAGGGCATCAGGGAGCAGTTCTTC. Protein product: CASSLGGEGIREQFF.

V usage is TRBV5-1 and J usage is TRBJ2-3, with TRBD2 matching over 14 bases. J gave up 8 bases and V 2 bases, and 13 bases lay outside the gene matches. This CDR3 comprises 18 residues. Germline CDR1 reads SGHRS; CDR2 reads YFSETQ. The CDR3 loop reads CASSFTPGLAGDSGTQYF. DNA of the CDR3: TGCGCCAGCAGCTTTACCCCGGGACTAGCGGGGGATTCCGGTACGCAGTATTTT.

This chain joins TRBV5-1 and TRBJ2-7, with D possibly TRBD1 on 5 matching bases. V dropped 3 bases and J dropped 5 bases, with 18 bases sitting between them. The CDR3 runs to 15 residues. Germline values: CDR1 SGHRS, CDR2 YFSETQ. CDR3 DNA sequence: TGCGCCAGCAGCTCGGTCGAACGCTGGGGCCACGAGCAGTACTTC. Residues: CASSSVERWGHEQYF.

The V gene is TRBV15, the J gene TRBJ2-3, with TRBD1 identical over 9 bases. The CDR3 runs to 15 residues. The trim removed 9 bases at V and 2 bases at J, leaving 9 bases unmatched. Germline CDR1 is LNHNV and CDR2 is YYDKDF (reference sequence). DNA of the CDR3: TGTGCCACGGGGAGACAGGGGGTTATCACAGATACGCAGTATTTT. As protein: CATGRQGVITDTQYF.

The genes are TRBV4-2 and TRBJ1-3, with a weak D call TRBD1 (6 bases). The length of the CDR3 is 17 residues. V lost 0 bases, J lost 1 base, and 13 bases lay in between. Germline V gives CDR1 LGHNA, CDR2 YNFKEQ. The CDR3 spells CASSQDPTGKSGNTIYF. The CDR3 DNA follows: TGTGCCAGCAGCCAAGATCCAACAGGGAAGTCTGGAAACACCATATATTTT.

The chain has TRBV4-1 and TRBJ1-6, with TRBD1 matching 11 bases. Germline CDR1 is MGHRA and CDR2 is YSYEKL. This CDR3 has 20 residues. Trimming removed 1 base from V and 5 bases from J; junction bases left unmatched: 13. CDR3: CASSQAGQGAGGVHNSPLHF. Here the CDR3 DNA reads TGCGCCAGCAGCCAAGCTGGACAGGGGGCAGGTGGGGTACATAATTCACCCCTCCACTTT.

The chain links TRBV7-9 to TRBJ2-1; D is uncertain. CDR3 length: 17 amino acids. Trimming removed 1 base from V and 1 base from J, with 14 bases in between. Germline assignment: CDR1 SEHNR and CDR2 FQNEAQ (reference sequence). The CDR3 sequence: CASSLGLRAESYNEQFF. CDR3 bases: TGTGCCAGCAGCTTAGGACTTCGGGCAGAGTCCTACAATGAGCAGTTCTTC.

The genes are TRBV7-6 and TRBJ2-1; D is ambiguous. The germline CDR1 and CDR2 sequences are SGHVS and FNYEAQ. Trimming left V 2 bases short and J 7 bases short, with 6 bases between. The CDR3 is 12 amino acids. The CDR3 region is CASSLQGNEQFF. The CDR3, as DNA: TGTGCCAGCAGCTTACAAGGAAATGAGCAGTTCTTC.

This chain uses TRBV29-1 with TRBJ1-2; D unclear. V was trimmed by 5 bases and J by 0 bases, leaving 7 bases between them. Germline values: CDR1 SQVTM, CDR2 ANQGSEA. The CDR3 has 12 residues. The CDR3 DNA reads TGCAGCGTTCCCAGAGCTAACTATGGCTACACCTTC. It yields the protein CSVPRANYGYTF.

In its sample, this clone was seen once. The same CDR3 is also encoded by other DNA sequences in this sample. The CDR3 nucleotides read TGTGCCAGCAGCTTAGCGCGGACAGGATCCTACGAGCAGTACTTC. Translated, it gives CASSLARTGSYEQYF. The V gene is TRBV7-9, the J gene TRBJ2-7; TRBD1 aligns across 7 bases. Trimming took 0 bases from V and 1 from J; bases not matched to a gene: 3. The CDR3 consists of 15 residues. CDR1 is SEHNR and CDR2 is FQNEAQ in the germline V gene (reference sequence).

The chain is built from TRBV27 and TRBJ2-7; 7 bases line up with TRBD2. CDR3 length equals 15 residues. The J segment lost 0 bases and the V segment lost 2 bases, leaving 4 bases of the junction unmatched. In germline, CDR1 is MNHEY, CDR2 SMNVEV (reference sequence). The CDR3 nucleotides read TGTGCCAGCAGTTTAGCGGGGGAAAGCTCCTACGAGCAGTACTTC. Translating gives CASSLAGESSYEQYF.

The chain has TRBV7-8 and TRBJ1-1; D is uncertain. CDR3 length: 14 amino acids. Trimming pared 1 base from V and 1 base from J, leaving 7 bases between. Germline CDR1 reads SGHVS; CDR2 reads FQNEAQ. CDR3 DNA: TGTGCCAGCAGCTTAGATCGGGCGAACACTGAAGCTTTCTTT. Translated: CASSLDRANTEAFF. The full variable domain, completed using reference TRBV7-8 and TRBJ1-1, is GAGVSQSPRYKVAKRGQDVALRCDPISGHVSLFWYQQALGQGPEFLTYFQNEAQLDKSGLPSDRFFAERPEGSVSTLKIQRTQQEDSAVYLCASSLDRANTEAFFGQGTRLTVV.

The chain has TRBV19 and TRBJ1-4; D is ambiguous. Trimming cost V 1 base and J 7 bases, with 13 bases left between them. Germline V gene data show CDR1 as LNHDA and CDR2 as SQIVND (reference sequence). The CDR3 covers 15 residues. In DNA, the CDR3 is TGTGCCAGTAGTATAGGGTCGTCCGGGAGTGAAAAACTGTTTTTT. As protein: CASSIGSSGSEKLFF.

The CDR3: CASSEGGSNTEAFF. Here the CDR3 DNA reads TGTGCCAGCAGTGAAGGCGGTTCGAACACTGAAGCTTTCTTT. The chain recombines TRBV6-5 with TRBJ1-1; the D is unclear. The V end lost 5 bases, the J end lost 1 base, and 11 bases lay between the germline ends. Germline V gives CDR1 MNHEY, CDR2 SVGAGI. The CDR3 is 14 amino acids.

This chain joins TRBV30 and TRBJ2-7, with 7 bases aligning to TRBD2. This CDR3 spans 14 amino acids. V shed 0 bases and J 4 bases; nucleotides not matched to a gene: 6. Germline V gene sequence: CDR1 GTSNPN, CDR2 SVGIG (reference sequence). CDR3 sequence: CAWSVQSGGYEQYF. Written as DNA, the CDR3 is TGTGCCTGGAGTGTACAGTCGGGGGGATACGAGCAGTACTTC.

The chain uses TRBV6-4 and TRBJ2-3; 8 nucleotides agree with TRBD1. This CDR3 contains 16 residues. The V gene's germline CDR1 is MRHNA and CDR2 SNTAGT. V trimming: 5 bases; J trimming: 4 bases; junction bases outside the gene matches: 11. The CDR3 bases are TGTGCCAGCAGTCCTTTTGGACAGGGCAACGCAGATACGCAGTATTTT. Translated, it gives CASSPFGQGNADTQYF.

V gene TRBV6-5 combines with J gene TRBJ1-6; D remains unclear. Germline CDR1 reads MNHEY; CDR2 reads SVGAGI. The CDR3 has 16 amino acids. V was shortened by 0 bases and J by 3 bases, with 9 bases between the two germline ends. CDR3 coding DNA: TGTGCCAGCAGTTACTCTCCGGAGAGCTATAATTCACCCCTCCACTTT. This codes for CASSYSPESYNSPLHF.

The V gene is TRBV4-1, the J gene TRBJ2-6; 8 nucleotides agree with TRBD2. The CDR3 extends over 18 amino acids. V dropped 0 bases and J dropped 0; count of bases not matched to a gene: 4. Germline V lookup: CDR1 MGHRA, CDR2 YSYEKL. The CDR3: CASSQDAGGYSGANVLTF. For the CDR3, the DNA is TGCGCCAGCAGCCAAGATGCGGGAGGCTACTCTGGGGCCAACGTCCTGACTTTC.

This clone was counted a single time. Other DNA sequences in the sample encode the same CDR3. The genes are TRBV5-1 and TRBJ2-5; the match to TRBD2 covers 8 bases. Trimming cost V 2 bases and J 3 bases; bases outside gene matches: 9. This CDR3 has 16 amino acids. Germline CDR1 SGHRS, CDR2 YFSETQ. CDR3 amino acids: CASSLGGTSGEETQYF. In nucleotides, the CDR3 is TGCGCCAGCAGCTTAGGTGGAACTAGCGGAGAAGAGACCCAGTACTTC.